This T cell receptor (beta chain) was observed in a study of shared clonotypes between healthy human individuals. Whole-study findings and limits: Of the naive CD4 clonotypes, about 5.4% were shared across several donors.

For this clone: Its antigen remains unknown. The same CDR3 can be traced to other DNA sequences in this sample.

The CDR3 has 14 residues. Germline values: CDR1 SGHTA, CDR2 FQGNSA. V trimming: 3 bases; J trimming: 4 bases; junction bases outside the gene matches: 1. Some clones are missing from TCRdb's copy, which holds only in-frame ones; the method was immunoSEQ multiplex PCR. The sample has some 630,000 clones; roughly 70% are singletons. The sequencing input was memory CD4+ T cells sorted from blood. Indicated subset: CD45RA-negative fraction. The chain has TRBV7-2 and TRBJ1-5; 9 positions agree with TRBD1. This clonotype originated in a woman under 40 in good health. The DNA for the CDR3 is TGTGCCAGCAGCTTGACAGGGGGTAATCAGCCCCAGCATTTT. Translating gives CASSLTGGNQPQHF.